One sample yielded the 10 T cell receptor beta chains listed below, sequenced in a study of blood T cells in healthy people across ages. PCR was performed a second time for about 7 to 11 cycles using a sample-barcoded 5' primer and a J-beta primer mix. TCRdb redid the calling of the 5' RACE reads with MiXCR, one entry per CDR3 protein. The table includes roughly 720,000 distinct CDR3 sequences, roughly 50% detected once. The sequenced material came from blood. The origin of the receptors is a man older than 75 in good health.

V is TRBV30 and J is TRBJ2-1; D perhaps matches TRBD2 (6 bases). The CDR3 totals 12 residues. Trimming stripped 4 bases from V and 9 bases from J, with 13 bases between. The V gene's germline CDR1 is GTSNPN and CDR2 SVGIG (reference sequence). Here the CDR3 reads CAWTRGGSEQFF. CDR3 DNA: TGTGCCTGGACTAGAGGAGGGAGTGAGCAGTTCTTC.

Concerning this clonotype itself: A junction boundary mismatches the germline segment, possibly from a read error. The gene calls are TRBV2 and TRBJ2-1, with D possibly TRBD1 on 5 matching bases. This CDR3 comprises 13 residues. Germline-derived CDR1 and CDR2 are SNHLY and FYNNEI. CDR3 sequence: CASIEQANNEQFF. The CDR3, as DNA: TGTGCCAGCATTGAACAGGCAAACAATGAGCAGTTCTTC.

This clonotype has more than one count but fewer than ten. The gene calls are TRBV6-6 and TRBJ2-3; 8 nucleotides match TRBD2. Per the germline V gene, CDR1 is MNHNY and CDR2 is SVGAGI (reference sequence). This CDR3 is built from 16 residues. The V gene end was trimmed by 2 bases and the J gene end by 4 bases; junction bases not matched to a gene: 8. The CDR3 region has the DNA TGTGCCAGCAGTTACCCCAGAGCGGGAGAAGCAGATACGCAGTATTTT. It specifies CASSYPRAGEADTQYF.

The genes are TRBV7-9 and TRBJ2-7, with 7 bases fitting TRBD2. J lost 6 bases, V lost 5 bases, and 19 bases had no gene match. CDR1 is SEHNR, CDR2 FQNEAQ, per germline (reference sequence). The CDR3 consists of 17 residues. The CDR3 sequence: CASSVPFGREKASEQYF. The CDR3 DNA is TGTGCCAGCAGCGTACCTTTTGGGCGGGAGAAAGCTAGCGAGCAGTACTTC.

A few counts support this clonotype. This chain connects TRBV6-5 to TRBJ2-3; D might be TRBD1 or TRBD2, each matching 5 bases. V was shortened by 1 base and J by 0 bases, with 8 bases between the two germline ends. CDR1 MNHEY and CDR2 SVGAGI come from the germline V gene. The CDR3 sequence is 15 residues long. CDR3 sequence (DNA): TGTGCCAGCAGTTACTACGGGGCTAGCACAGATACGCAGTATTTT. Its translation: CASSYYGASTDTQYF.

The chain joins TRBV29-1 to TRBJ2-1, with 12 bases that match TRBD2. The CDR3 contains 14 residues. Germline V gene sequence: CDR1 SQVTM, CDR2 ANQGSEA. The junction had 8 bases not matched to a gene; V was cut back by 4 bases and J by 10 bases. The CDR3 loop is CSVGAASGRGEQFF. DNA of the CDR3: TGCAGCGTTGGAGCTGCTAGCGGGAGGGGCGAGCAGTTCTTC.

The sample holds one count of this clonotype. This rearrangement joins TRBV12-3 or TRBV12-4 to TRBJ1-6; no clear D gene. This CDR3 is 16 amino acids long. The ends were cut back, 4 bases at V and 1 base at J, with 11 bases in the middle. CDR3 in DNA: TGTGCCAGCAGTTCCCAGACGGGGTCCTATAATTCACCCCTCCACTTT. Its protein product is CASSSQTGSYNSPLHF.

The rearrangement uses TRBV6-1 and TRBJ2-3; TRBD2 matches at 10 bases. CDR1 and CDR2 (germline): MNHNS, SASEGT. Losses at the gene ends were 10 bases for V and 4 bases for J; bases not matched to a gene: 5. The CDR3 has 13 residues. CDR3 sequence: CANGGTSADTQYF. The CDR3 DNA is TGTGCCAACGGCGGGACTAGCGCAGATACGCAGTATTTT.

The genes are TRBV5-1 and TRBJ2-3; D might be TRBD2 (5 bases). Trimming cost V 4 bases and J 0 bases, with 12 bases left between them. Germline CDR1 SGHRS, CDR2 YFSETQ. This CDR3 is built from 15 residues. The DNA of the CDR3 is TGCGCCAGCAGCCCCTTAGCGTCTAGCACAGATACGCAGTATTTT. As protein: CASSPLASSTDTQYF.

This clonotype was seen more than once but under ten times. V and J are TRBV24-1 and TRBJ2-7; D is possibly TRBD1 or TRBD2 (6 bases each). The CDR3 extends over 14 amino acids. V gave up 8 bases and J gave up 7 bases, with 20 bases separating them. Germline CDR1 KGHDR, CDR2 SFDVKD. CDR3 residues: CATKSSRGPEEQYF. The CDR3 DNA follows: TGTGCCACCAAAAGTAGCCGGGGGCCTGAAGAGCAGTACTTC.